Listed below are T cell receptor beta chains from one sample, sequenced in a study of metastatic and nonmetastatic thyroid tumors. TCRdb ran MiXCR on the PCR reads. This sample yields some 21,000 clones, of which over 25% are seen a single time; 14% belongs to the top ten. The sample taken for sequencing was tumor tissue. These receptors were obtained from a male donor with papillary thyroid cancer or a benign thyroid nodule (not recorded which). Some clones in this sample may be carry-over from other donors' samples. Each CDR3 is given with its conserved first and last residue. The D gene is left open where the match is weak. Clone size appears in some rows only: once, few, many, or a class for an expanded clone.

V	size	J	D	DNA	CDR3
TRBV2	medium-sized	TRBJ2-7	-	TGTGCCAGCAGTGCGGTTTACGAGCAGTACTTC	CASSAVYEQYF
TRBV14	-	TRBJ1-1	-	TGTGCCAGCAGCCTTTACCACTGGACATCAAACACTGAAGCTTTCTTT	CASSLYHWTSNTEAFF
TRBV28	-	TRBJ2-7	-	TGTGCCAGCAGTTTAGGCGGTAGCTACGAGCAGTACTTC	CASSLGGSYEQYF
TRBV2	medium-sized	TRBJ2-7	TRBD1	TGTGCCAGCAGAGACAGGGCGTACGAGCAGTACTTC	CASRDRAYEQYF
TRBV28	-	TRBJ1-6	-	TGTGCCAGCATCGAGGAGGGCGATATCCACTTT	CASIEEGDIHF
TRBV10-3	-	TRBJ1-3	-	TGTGCCATCAGTGCAGGGTCTGGAAACACCATATATTTT	CAISAGSGNTIYF
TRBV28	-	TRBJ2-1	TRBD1	TGTGCCAGCAACCGGGGACAGTGGGGCGATGAGCAGTTCTTC	CASNRGQWGDEQFF
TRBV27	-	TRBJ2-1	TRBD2	TGTGCCAGCAGTAGGCTAGCGGGAGTTAATGAGCAGTTCTTC	CASSRLAGVNEQFF
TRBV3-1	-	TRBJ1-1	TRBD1	TGTGCCAGCAGCCACCTTAGGACAGGGGGGACTGAAGCTTTCTTT	CASSHLRTGGTEAFF
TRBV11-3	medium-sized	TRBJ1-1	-	TGTGCCAGCAGCTTTATGGTGTGGGACACTGAAGCTTTCTTT	CASSFMVWDTEAFF
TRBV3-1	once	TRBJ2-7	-	TGTGCCAGCAGCCAACAACTGGGCGAGCAGTACTTC	CASSQQLGEQYF
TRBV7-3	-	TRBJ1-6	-	TGTGCCAGCAGCTTAGGTGGACCAAATTCACCCCTCCACTTT	CASSLGGPNSPLHF
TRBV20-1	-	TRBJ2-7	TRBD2	TGCAGTGCTCGACTAGCGGGACCTGGGGAGCAGTACTTC	CSARLAGPGEQYF
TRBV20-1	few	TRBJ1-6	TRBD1	TGCAGTGCTAGAGCGGGACAGGGCAATTCACCCCTCCACTTT	CSARAGQGNSPLHF
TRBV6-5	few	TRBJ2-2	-	TGTGCCAGCAGTTACGGTGGGGCCAGGGAAACCGGGGAGCTGTTTTTT	CASSYGGARETGELFF
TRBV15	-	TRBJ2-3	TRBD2	TGTGCCACCAGCAGAGATACGCTAGCGGGAGCAGAGACAGATACGCAGTATTTT	CATSRDTLAGAETDTQYF
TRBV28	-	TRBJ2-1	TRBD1	TGTGCCAGCGGTTTTACAGGGGGGCTTACCTACAATGAGCAGTTCTTC	CASGFTGGLTYNEQFF
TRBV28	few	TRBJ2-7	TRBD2	TGTGCCAGCAGCTTAGTGGGACTAGCGGGAGTCTTCTCCTACGAGCAGTACTTC	CASSLVGLAGVFSYEQYF
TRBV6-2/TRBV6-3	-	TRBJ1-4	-	TGTGCCAGCAGTTGGAATAGGGCCCGGGAAAAACTGTTTTTT	CASSWNRAREKLFF
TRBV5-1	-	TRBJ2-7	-	TGCGCCAGCAGCTTAATCGAGGTCCCCGCCTACGAGCAGTACTTC	CASSLIEVPAYEQYF
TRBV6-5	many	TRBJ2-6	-	TGTGCCAGCAACAACCCTGGGGTTTCCTTAGGGGGGACTGGGGCCAACGTCCTGACTTTC	CASNNPGVSLGGTGANVLTF
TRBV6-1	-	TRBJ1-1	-	TGTGCCAGCAGTCCACCTCCCGACAGGCCGGGGACTGAAGCTTTCTTT	CASSPPPDRPGTEAFF
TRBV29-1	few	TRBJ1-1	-	TGCAGCGTTGAAGATCCAGGCCCTGCACTGGAAGCTTTCTTT	CSVEDPGPALEAFF
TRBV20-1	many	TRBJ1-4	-	TGCAGTGCTAGGTTAGCTAATGAAAAACTGTTTTTT	CSARLANEKLFF
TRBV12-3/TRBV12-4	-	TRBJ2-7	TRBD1	TGTGCCAGCAGTATCGACAGGGCGCCCTACGAGCAGTACTTC	CASSIDRAPYEQYF
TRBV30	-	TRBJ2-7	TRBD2	TGTGCCTGCTCCGGGGCGGGGGGGAGCTACGAGCAGTACTTC	CACSGAGGSYEQYF
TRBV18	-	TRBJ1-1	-	TGTGCCAGCTCGCCCAAAAGAAGGGTTATTCCCACTGAAGCTTTCTTT	CASSPKRRVIPTEAFF
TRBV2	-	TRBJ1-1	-	TGTGCCAGCATCCAGAACATGAACACTGAAACTTTCTTT	CASIQNMNTETFF
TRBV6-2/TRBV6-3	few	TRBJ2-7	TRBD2	TGTGCCAGCAAAGGGCTAGCGGGAGCGGGCTCCTACGAGCAGTACTTC	CASKGLAGAGSYEQYF
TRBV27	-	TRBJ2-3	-	TGTGCCAGCAGTTTAAGAGGGGCAGATACGCAGTATTTT	CASSLRGADTQYF
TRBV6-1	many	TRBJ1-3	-	TGTGCCAGTAGACACCACTCTGGAAACACCATATATTTT	CASRHHSGNTIYF
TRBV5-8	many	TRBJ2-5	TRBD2	TGTGCCAGCAGCCCGGGACTAGCGGTAACCCAAGAGACCCAGTACTTC	CASSPGLAVTQETQYF
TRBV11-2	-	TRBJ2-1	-	TGTGCCAGCGGCTTAGAGTTAGGCGGGATATACAATGAGCAGTCCTTC	CASGLELGGIYNEQSF
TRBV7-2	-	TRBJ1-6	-	TGTGCCAGCAGCTTAGAGACAGCCTATAATTCACCCCTCCACTTT	CASSLETAYNSPLHF
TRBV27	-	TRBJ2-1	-	TGTGCCAGCAGTTTCATGCGGAGCTCCTACAATGAGCAGTTCTTC	CASSFMRSSYNEQFF
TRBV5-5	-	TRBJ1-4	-	TGTGCCAGCAGCTTGTATGAAAAACTGTTTTTT	CASSLYEKLFF
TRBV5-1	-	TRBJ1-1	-	TGCGCCAGCAGCTTGGCCGGGGCGGACACTGAAGCTTTCTTT	CASSLAGADTEAFF
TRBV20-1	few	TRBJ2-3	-	TGCAGTGCAACTACTAGCCGCACAGATACGCAGTATTTT	CSATTSRTDTQYF
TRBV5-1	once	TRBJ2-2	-	TGCGCCAGCAGCCCGCGGGACTCCAATTCTGGGGAGCTGTTTTTT	CASSPRDSNSGELFF
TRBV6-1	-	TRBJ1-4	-	TGTGCCAGCAGTGAGAGACAGGCGAATGAAAAACTGTTTTTT	CASSERQANEKLFF
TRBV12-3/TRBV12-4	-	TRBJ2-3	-	TGTGCCAGCATCCGAACAGCCTCAGATACGCAGTATTTT	CASIRTASDTQYF
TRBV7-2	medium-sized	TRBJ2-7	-	TGTGCCAGCAGCTTAACGAACTACGAGCAGTACTTC	CASSLTNYEQYF
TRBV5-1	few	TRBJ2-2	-	TGCGCCAGCAGCTTGGAAAGGAACACCGGGGAGCTGTTTTTT	CASSLERNTGELFF
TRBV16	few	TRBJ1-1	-	TGTGCCAGCATCCAATGGGGAGGGGAGGGCACTGAAGCTTTCTTT	CASIQWGGEGTEAFF
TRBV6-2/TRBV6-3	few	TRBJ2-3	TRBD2	TGTGCCAGCAGTCGGACTAGCGGGGAAGGAGATACGCAGTATTTT	CASSRTSGEGDTQYF
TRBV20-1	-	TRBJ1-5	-	TGCAGTGCTAGAGCAAGGGGGGAGAGCAATCAGCCCCAGCATTTT	CSARARGESNQPQHF
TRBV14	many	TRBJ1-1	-	TGTGCCAGCAGCCAGGGGTTGTACACTGAAGCTTTCTTT	CASSQGLYTEAFF